This TCR beta chain comes out of a study of blood T cell repertoires in COVID-19. As originally analysed: Amplified reference gene primers provided the basis for estimating nucleated cell counts. TCRdb's copy holds only in-frame clones and misses some; the assay was immunoSEQ multiplex PCR. V, J and clone size reflect that table, while D and trimming were determined from the DNA. The sample gives 300,000 to 350,000 clones, approximately 86% of which show up once; 9.5% to 10% is in the top ten. V lost 6 bases and J 2 bases, leaving 22 bases between the germline ends. In germline, CDR1 is MRHNA, CDR2 SNTAGT. CDR3 size: 17 residues. The Seattle patients joined while their infection was active and were tracked longitudinally afterward.

The rearrangement joins TRBV6-4 to TRBJ1-2; D might be TRBD1 (6 bases). Sequenced input: peripheral blood. The source is a young man with COVID-19, enrolled during active disease. The CDR3 protein is CASRADQGKLPNYGYTF. CDR3 DNA: TGTGCCAGCAGAGCCGACCAGGGGAAACTACCCAACTATGGCTACACCTTC.